The subject of this entry is one TCR beta chain. Germline V gene lookup returns CDR1 SQVTM and CDR2 ANQGSEA. V was shortened by 4 bases and J by 1 base, with 17 bases between the two germline ends. CDR3 length equals 15 residues. This sample is drawn from a study of CD8 T cells in ankylosing spondylitis. TCRdb reprocessed the 5' RACE reads via MiXCR and lists one record per CDR3 protein. The data hold approximately 260,000 distinct CDR3 sequences, with 15% to 20% observed a single time. This receptor was obtained from a male donor with ankylosing spondylitis or in good health (not recorded which). The chain carries TRBV29-1 and TRBJ2-7; D gene ambiguous. Sequenced sample: blood, either unsorted or a sorted T cell fraction (not recorded which). Here the CDR3 reads CSVVSWVGASYEQYF. The CDR3 DNA reads as TGCAGCGTTGTATCTTGGGTGGGTGCGTCCTACGAGCAGTACTTC.